The clone carrying this T cell receptor (beta chain) was observed many times. What it binds is unknown. Trimming took off 3 bases at V and 6 bases at J, with 12 bases between the two ends. The CDR3 sequence is 14 residues long. This specimen comes from a study of T cells in Graves' hyperthyroidism and ophthalmopathy. Study conclusions and caveats: The model anticipated ophthalmopathy a median around 6 months pre-onset.

RNA transcripts gave rise to amplified TCR beta CDR3 regions. The HTBI primer set drove a first-round RT-PCR of the TCR CDR3. TCRdb fed the multiplex PCR reads into MiXCR, producing one record per CDR3 protein. Among approximately 520,000 distinct CDR3 sequences listed, less than 25% were seen once. Duration under 3 months, a NOSPECS grade of at least 4, and a Clinical Activity Score of at least 3 characterized the ophthalmopathy patients. Each diagnosis drew on symptoms, thyroxine, TRAb, thyroid ultrasound and orbital computed tomography findings. The PBMCs had their origin in 10 ml of fresh peripheral blood.

This sequence was found in a young woman with Graves' ophthalmopathy. The chain links TRBV12-3 or TRBV12-4 to TRBJ1-3; D gene uncertain. The specimen was blood. CDR3 sequence: CASSFRVAQNTIYF. In DNA, the CDR3 is TGTGCCAGCAGTTTTCGGGTGGCTCAAAACACCATATATTTT.